These 10 T cell receptor beta chains were sequenced from one sample in a study of blood T cell repertoires in COVID-19. Only in-frame clones appear in the TCRdb table, and some are missing; sequencing was by immunoSEQ multiplex PCR. The sample includes about 110,000 clones, around three quarters of them seen just once. The sequenced sample consisted of peripheral blood. The receptors stem from a human donor in a cohort sampled during active or convalescent COVID-19.

The chain links TRBV11-2 to TRBJ2-1; D is unclear. Trimming left V 2 bases short and J 5 bases short, with 4 bases between. The CDR3 runs to 12 residues. Germline values: CDR1 SGHAT, CDR2 FQNNGV. CDR3 sequence reads: CASSLLDNEQFF. The CDR3 DNA reads as TGTGCCAGCAGCTTACTCGACAATGAGCAGTTCTTC.

V is TRBV4-1 and J is TRBJ2-1; no clear D. Germline assignment: CDR1 MGHRA and CDR2 YSYEKL. The CDR3 is 14 residues long. Deletions cut 5 bases from V and 8 bases from J, with 16 bases between. CDR3 DNA: TGCGCCAGCAGCGCCCAAACTTCAATCGATGAGCAGTTCTTC. It is translated as CASSAQTSIDEQFF.

The rearrangement links TRBV5-8 to TRBJ2-2; D gene uncertain. The V and J ends lost 4 bases and 0 bases respectively, with 16 bases between them. Germline V gene lookup returns CDR1 SGHTS and CDR2 YDEGEE. CDR3 length: 17 amino acids. The CDR3 DNA is TGTGCCAGCAGCCCCCCCAAGCTGAACTCGAACACCGGGGAGCTGTTTTTT. Translation: CASSPPKLNSNTGELFF.

The chain combines TRBV21-1 with TRBJ1-5; the DNA was not used to check the table's D call, TRBD1. TRBV21-1 is noted as a pseudogene. The CDR3 length is 16 residues. This chain's CDR3 is CASSTPGQGANQPQHF. The CDR3, as DNA: TGTGCCAGCAGCACTCCGGGACAGGGGGCGAATCAGCCCCAGCATTTT.

V usage is TRBV4-2 and J usage is TRBJ1-2; D may be TRBD1 (6 bases). V was clipped by 0 bases and J by 7 bases, with 12 bases between them. CDR3 length: 14 residues. Looked up from germline, CDR1 is LGHNA and CDR2 is YNFKEQ. CDR3 sequence (DNA): TGTGCCAGCAGCCAAGATCATGCACAGGGTGGCTACACCTTC. Its translation: CASSQDHAQGGYTF.

The rearrangement links TRBV24-1 to TRBJ1-5; 7 nucleotides match TRBD1. V gave up 2 bases and J gave up 4 bases; unmatched junction bases: 7. Germline assignment: CDR1 KGHDR and CDR2 SFDVKD. The CDR3 spans 16 residues. This chain's CDR3 is CATSDSVGQNNQPQHF. The CDR3 DNA reads TGTGCCACCAGTGATTCTGTGGGACAGAATAATCAGCCCCAGCATTTT.

The rearrangement joins TRBV5-4 to TRBJ1-2; no clear D. The germline gives CDR1 SGHNT, CDR2 YYREEE (reference sequence). This CDR3 has 15 amino acids. CDR3 DNA: TGTGGTGGCAGTAGCGTGTTGGTGGGAAACTATGGCTACACCTTC. This gives the protein CGGSSVLVGNYGYTF.

The rearrangement links TRBV4-1 to TRBJ2-3, with D unclear. CDR1 is MGHRA, CDR2 YSYEKL, per germline. V was shortened by 3 bases and J by 2 bases, with 9 bases between the two germline ends. There are 14 residues in the CDR3. Written as DNA, the CDR3 is TGCGCCAGCAGCCAGGGCAGAGCCACAGATACGCAGTATTTT. Its protein is CASSQGRATDTQYF.

This sequence joins TRBV18 and TRBJ2-1, with TRBD2 identical over 11 bases. Germline V gene lookup returns CDR1 KGHSH and CDR2 LQKENI. The CDR3 covers 15 residues. Trimming removed 5 bases from V and 8 bases from J; junction bases left unmatched: 8. As DNA, the CDR3 is TGTGCCAGCTCATCCCTTAGCGGGGGGGCTCATGAGCAGTTCTTC. Protein product: CASSSLSGGAHEQFF.

The J gene is TRBJ2-7, the V gene TRBV5-5; 10 bases match TRBD1. V was clipped by 5 bases and J by 7 bases; unmatched bases: 24. Germline V CDR1 and CDR2: SGHKS, YYEKEE (reference sequence). The CDR3 length is 19 residues. CDR3 sequence reads: CASSTAPGQGFMGLVEQYF. In nucleotides, the CDR3 is TGTGCCAGCAGTACTGCCCCGGGACAGGGGTTTATGGGCCTAGTTGAGCAGTACTTC.